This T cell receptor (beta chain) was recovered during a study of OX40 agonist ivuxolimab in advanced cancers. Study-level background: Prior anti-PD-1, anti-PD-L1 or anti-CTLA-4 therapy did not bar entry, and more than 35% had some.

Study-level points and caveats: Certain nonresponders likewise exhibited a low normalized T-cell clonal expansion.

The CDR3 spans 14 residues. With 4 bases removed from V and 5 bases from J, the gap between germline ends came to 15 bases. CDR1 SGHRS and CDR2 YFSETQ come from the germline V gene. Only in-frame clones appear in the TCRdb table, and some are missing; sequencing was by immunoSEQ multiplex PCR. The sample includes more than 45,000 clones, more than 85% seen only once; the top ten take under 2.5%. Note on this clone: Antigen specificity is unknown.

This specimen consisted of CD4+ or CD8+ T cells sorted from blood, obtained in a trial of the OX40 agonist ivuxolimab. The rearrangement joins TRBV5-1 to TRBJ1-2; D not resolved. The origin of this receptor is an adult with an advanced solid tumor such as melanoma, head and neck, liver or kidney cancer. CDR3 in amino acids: CASSLTGERYGYTF. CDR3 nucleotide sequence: TGCGCCAGCAGCCTCACGGGAGAGAGATATGGCTACACCTTC.